This T cell receptor (beta chain) is drawn from a study of OX40 agonist ivuxolimab in advanced cancers. Study as a whole: Given to patients was ivuxolimab, an agonistic anti-OX40 (CD134) antibody.

TCRdb's table, derived via immunoSEQ multiplex PCR, lists solely in-frame clones and lacks some. The table lists roughly 60,000 clones, around 92% of them singletons. This clone occurred once. V lost 4 bases, J lost 3 bases, and 16 bases lay in between. The CDR3 extends over 15 amino acids. Per germline, CDR1 SGHNT and CDR2 YENEEA. Material: CD4+ or CD8+ T cells sorted from blood, obtained in a trial of the OX40 agonist ivuxolimab. The TCR sequence derives from an adult with an advanced solid tumor such as melanoma, head and neck, liver or kidney cancer. This chain links TRBV11-3 with TRBJ2-7, with a weak D call TRBD1 (6 bases). The CDR3 spells CASSSVRDKNYEQYF. The DNA for the CDR3 is TGTGCCAGCAGCTCAGTCCGGGACAAAAACTACGAGCAGTACTTC.